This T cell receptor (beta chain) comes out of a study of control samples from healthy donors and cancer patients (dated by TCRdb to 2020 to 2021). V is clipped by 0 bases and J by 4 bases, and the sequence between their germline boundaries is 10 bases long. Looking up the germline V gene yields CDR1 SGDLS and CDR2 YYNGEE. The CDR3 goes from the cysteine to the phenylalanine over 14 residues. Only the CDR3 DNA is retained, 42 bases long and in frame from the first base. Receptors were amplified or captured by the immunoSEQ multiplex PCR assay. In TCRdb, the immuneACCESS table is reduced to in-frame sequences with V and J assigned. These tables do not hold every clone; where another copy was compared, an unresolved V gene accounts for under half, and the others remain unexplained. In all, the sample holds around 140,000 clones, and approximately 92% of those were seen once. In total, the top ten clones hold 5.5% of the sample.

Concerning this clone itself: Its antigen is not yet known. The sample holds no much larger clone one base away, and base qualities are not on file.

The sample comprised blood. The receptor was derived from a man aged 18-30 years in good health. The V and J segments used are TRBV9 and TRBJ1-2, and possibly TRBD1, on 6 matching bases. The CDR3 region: CASSVARGGYGYTF. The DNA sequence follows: TGTGCCAGCAGCGTAGCCAGGGGCGGCTATGGCTACACCTTC.